The 9 T cell receptor beta chains in this list originate from one sample, sequenced in a study of blood T cell repertoires in COVID-19 (dated by TCRdb to 2019 to 2021). The library was obtained by the immunoSEQ multiplex PCR assay. Sourced from immuneACCESS, this table was stored by TCRdb with only in-frame sequences that have V and J called. A share of the clones is absent; for the studies checked, an unresolved V gene accounts for under half, and the remainder has no known explanation. Across this sample there are around 200,000 clones, with approximately 91% seen only once. The top ten clonotypes cover about 1.6% of the sample. Sequencing was performed on peripheral blood. The receptor set was obtained from a man between 18 and 29 years old with active or convalescent COVID-19.

The gene calls are TRBV19 and TRBJ1-2, with TRBD1 matching 9 bases. The CDR3 loop spans 15 amino acids. Trimming at V came to 4 bases and at J to 7 bases, leaving 10 bases not matched to a gene. Germline lookup yields CDR1 LNHDA and CDR2 SQIVND (reference sequence). CDR3 loop: CASSTAGQGLRGYTF. The CDR3 region has the DNA TGTGCCAGTAGTACGGCGGGACAGGGCCTGCGTGGCTACACCTTC.

V and J are TRBV5-1 and TRBJ2-1, with TRBD2 as a possible D gene (5 bases). Trimming stripped 1 base from V and 1 base from J, with 9 bases between. Germline loops: CDR1 SGHRS, CDR2 YFSETQ. The CDR3 runs to 15 residues. CDR3 sequence: CASSLTPGSYNEQFF. The CDR3 bases are TGCGCCAGCAGCTTGACACCGGGATCCTACAATGAGCAGTTCTTC.

The CDR3 loop reads CASSLNQREYTGELFF. The CDR3 DNA sequence: TGTGCCAGCAGCTTGAACCAGCGGGAGTACACCGGGGAGCTGTTTTTT. The chain uses TRBV5-4 and TRBJ2-2; 8 bases align to TRBD2. The CDR3 spans 16 residues. CDR1 SGHNT and CDR2 YYREEE come from the germline V gene (reference sequence). Trimming took 1 base from V and 3 from J; bases not matched to a gene: 5. Filled out from reference TRBV5-4 and TRBJ2-2, the complete variable domain reads ETGVTQSPTHLIKTRGQQVTLRCSSQSGHNTVSWYQQALGQGPQFIFQYYREEENGRGNFPPRFSGLQFPNYSSELNVNALELDDSALYLCASSLNQREYTGELFFGEGSRLTVL.

The chain joins TRBV29-1 to TRBJ2-7; TRBD2 matches 7 bases. Germline lookup yields CDR1 SQVTM and CDR2 ANQGSEA. V lost 4 bases and J lost 5; bases outside the gene matches: 8. This CDR3 contains 13 residues. CDR3 amino acids: CSVAGGGSHEQYF. For the CDR3, the DNA is TGCAGCGTTGCTGGGGGGGGTTCCCACGAGCAGTACTTC.

The chain links TRBV5-6 to TRBJ2-5; 10 nucleotides agree with TRBD1. CDR3 length: 16 residues. Germline V gene lookup returns CDR1 SGHDT and CDR2 YYEEEE. V lost 0 bases and J lost 2; bases outside the gene matches: 4. The chain's CDR3 is CASSLADRGKQETQYF. CDR3 DNA: TGTGCCAGCAGCTTGGCGGACAGGGGGAAACAAGAGACCCAGTACTTC.

The chain uses TRBV18 and TRBJ1-1; D might be TRBD1 (5 bases). Trimming left V 8 bases short and J 3 bases short, with 13 bases between. Germline CDR1 is KGHSH and CDR2 is LQKENI. This CDR3 has 13 residues. The CDR3 coding sequence is TGTGCCAGCGCGAGAGGGGAGGACACTGAAGCTTTCTTT. Translating gives CASARGEDTEAFF. The entire variable domain, with the rest obtained from reference TRBV18 and TRBJ1-1, is as follows: NAGVMQNPRHLVRRRGQEARLRCSPMKGHSHVYWYRQLPEEGLKFMVYLQKENIIDESGMPKERFSAEFPKEGPSILRIQQVVRGDSAAYFCASARGEDTEAFFGQGTRLTVV.

The chain combines TRBV3-1 (or the pseudogene TRBV3-2) with TRBJ1-5, with 7 bases fitting TRBD1. CDR3 size: 19 residues. V was clipped by 0 bases and J by 0 bases; unmatched bases: 11. Germline loops: CDR1 LGHDT, CDR2 YNNKEL (reference sequence). CDR3 in DNA: TGTGCCAGCAGCCAAGAGGAAGACAGGGCGCGGTGTAGCAATCAGCCCCAGCATTTT. This sequence encodes CASSQEEDRARCSNQPQHF.

This chain joins TRBV4-1 and TRBJ2-5; 8 bases are a match to TRBD1. This CDR3 region has 16 residues. Germline loops: CDR1 MGHRA, CDR2 YSYEKL. Germline trimming cut 3 bases from V and 3 bases from J; bases unmatched to any gene: 9. CDR3 protein: CASSHPAGGGKETQYF. CDR3 in DNA: TGCGCCAGCAGCCACCCCGCAGGGGGCGGGAAAGAGACCCAGTACTTC.

The V gene is TRBV5-1, the J gene TRBJ1-3, with 7 bases aligning to TRBD1. V dropped 3 bases and J dropped 0; count of bases not matched to a gene: 9. The CDR3 runs to 17 residues. CDR1 is SGHRS, CDR2 YFSETQ, per germline. CDR3 nucleotides: TGCGCCAGCAGCTCCCAGGGGGTTCGGCACTCTGGAAACACCATATATTTT. Translating gives CASSSQGVRHSGNTIYF. Using reference TRBV5-1 and TRBJ1-3 for the parts outside the CDR3, the full variable domain is KAGVTQTPRYLIKTRGQQVTLSCSPISGHRSVSWYQQTPGQGLQFLFEYFSETQRNKGNFPGRFSGRQFSNSRSEMNVSTLELGDSALYLCASSSQGVRHSGNTIYFGEGSWLTVV.